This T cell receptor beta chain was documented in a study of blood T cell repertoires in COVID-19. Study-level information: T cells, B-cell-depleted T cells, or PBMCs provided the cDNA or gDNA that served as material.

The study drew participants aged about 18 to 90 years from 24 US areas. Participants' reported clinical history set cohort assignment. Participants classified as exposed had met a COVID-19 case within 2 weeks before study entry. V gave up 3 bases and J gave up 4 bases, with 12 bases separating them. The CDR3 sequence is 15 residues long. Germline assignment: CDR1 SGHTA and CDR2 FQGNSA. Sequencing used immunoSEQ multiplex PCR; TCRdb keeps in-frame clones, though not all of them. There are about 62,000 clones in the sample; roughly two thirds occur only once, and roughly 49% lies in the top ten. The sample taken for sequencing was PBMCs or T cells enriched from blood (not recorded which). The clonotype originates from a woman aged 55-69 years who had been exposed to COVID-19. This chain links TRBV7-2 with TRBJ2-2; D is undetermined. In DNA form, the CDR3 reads TGTGCCAGCAGCTTGAAAGGTTCGGGCACCGGGGAGCTGTTTTTT. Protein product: CASSLKGSGTGELFF.